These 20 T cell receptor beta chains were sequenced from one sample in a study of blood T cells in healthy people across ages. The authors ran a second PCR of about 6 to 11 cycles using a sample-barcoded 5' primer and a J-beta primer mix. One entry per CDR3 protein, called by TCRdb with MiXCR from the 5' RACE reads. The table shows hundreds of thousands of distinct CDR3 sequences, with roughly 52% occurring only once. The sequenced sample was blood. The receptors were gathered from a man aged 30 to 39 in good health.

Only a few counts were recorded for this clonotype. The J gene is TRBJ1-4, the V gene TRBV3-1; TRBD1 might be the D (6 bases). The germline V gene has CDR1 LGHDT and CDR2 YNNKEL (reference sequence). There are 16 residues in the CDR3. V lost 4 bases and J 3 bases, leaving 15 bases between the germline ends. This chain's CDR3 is CASSLQTGRANEKLFF. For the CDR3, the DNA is TGTGCCAGCAGCCTCCAAACAGGGCGAGCTAATGAAAAACTGTTTTTT.

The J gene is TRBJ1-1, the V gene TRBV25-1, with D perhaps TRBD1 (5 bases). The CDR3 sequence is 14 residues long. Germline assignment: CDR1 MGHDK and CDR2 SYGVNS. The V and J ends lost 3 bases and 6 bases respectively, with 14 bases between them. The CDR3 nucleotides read TGTGCCAGCAGTGAGCCCAGTCCAGGGCCTGAAGCTTTCTTT. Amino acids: CASSEPSPGPEAFF.

CDR3 in amino acids: CASSQLPIGTDAAGAYNEQFF. The CDR3 region has the DNA TGCGCCAGCAGCCAACTTCCGATCGGGACAGACGCAGCGGGGGCCTACAATGAGCAGTTCTTC. The chain links TRBV4-1 to TRBJ2-1; D may be TRBD2 (8 bases). V was clipped by 2 bases and J by 2 bases, with 28 bases between them. The germline CDR1 and CDR2 sequences are MGHRA and YSYEKL. The CDR3 length is 21 residues.

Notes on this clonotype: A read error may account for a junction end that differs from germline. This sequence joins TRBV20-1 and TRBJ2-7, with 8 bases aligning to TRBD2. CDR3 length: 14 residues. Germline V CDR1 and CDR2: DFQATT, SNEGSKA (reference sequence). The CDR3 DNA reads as TGCAGTGCTAGAGGGGGCGGGGGGTACTACGGGCAGTACTTC. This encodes CSARGGGGYYGQYF.

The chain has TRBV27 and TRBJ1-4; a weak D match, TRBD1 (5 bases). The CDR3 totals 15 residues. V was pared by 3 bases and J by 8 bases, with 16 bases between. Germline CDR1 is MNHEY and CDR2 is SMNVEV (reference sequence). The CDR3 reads CASSLLGQAQEKLFF. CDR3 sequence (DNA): TGTGCCAGCAGTTTGTTAGGACAAGCTCAAGAAAAACTGTTTTTT. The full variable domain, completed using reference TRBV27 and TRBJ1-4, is EAQVTQNPRYLITVTGKKLTVTCSQNMNHEYMSWYRQDPGLGLRQIYYSMNVEVTDKGDVPEGYKVSRKEKRNFPLILESPSPNQTSLYFCASSLLGQAQEKLFFGSGTQLSVL.

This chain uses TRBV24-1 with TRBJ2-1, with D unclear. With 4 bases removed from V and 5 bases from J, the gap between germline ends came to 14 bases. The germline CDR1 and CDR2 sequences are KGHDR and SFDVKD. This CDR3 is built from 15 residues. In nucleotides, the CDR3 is TGTGCCACCAGTGACCGAACAAGAAGGGACAATGAGCAGTTCTTC. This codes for CATSDRTRRDNEQFF.

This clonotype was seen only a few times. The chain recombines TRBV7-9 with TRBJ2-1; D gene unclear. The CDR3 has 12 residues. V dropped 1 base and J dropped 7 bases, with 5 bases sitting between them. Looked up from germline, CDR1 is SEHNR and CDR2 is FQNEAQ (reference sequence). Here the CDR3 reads CASSLGMNEQFF. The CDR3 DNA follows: TGTGCCAGCAGCTTAGGGATGAATGAGCAGTTCTTC.

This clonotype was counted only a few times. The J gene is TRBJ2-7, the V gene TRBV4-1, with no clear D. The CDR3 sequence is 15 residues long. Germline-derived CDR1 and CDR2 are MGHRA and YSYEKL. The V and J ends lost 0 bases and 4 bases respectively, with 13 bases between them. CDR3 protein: CASSQEPRSPYEQYF. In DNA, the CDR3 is TGCGCCAGCAGCCAAGAACCCCGGTCACCGTACGAGCAGTACTTC.

The CDR3 region has the DNA TGTGCCAGCAGCGCCGACGGGCGTCAGCCCCAGCATTTT. Protein: CASSADGRQPQHF. This chain uses TRBV7-9 with TRBJ1-5; D is undetermined. The V end was cut by 5 bases, the J end by 6 bases, with 11 bases between. This CDR3 contains 13 residues. Germline CDR1 is SEHNR and CDR2 is FQNEAQ (reference sequence).

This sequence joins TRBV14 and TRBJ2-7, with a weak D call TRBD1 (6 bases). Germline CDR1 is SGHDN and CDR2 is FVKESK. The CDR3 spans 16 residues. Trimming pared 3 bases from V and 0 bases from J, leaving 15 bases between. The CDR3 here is CASSHGTGPFSYEQYF. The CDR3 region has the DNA TGTGCCAGCAGCCACGGAACAGGGCCCTTCTCCTACGAGCAGTACTTC.

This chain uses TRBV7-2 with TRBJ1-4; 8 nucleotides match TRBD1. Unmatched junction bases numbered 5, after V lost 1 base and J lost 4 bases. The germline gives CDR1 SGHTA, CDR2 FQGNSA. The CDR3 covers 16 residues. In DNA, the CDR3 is TGTGCCAGCAGCTTAGTCCTGACAGGGGATAATGAAAAACTGTTTTTT. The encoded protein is CASSLVLTGDNEKLFF. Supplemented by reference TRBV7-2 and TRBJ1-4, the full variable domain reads GAGVSQSPSNKVTEKGKDVELRCDPISGHTALYWYRQSLGQGLEFLIYFQGNSAPDKSGLPSDRFSAERTGGSVSTLTIQRTQQEDSAVYLCASSLVLTGDNEKLFFGSGTQLSVL.

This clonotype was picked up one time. DNA of the CDR3: TGTGCCAGCAGCCCCCTTGGCGCCGGGAGCTACGAGCAGTACTTC. This gives the protein CASSPLGAGSYEQYF. V and J are TRBV7-9 and TRBJ2-7, with D possibly matching TRBD2 (6 bases). V was cut by 5 bases and J by 3 bases, with 17 bases left in between. This CDR3 is 15 amino acids long. The germline gives CDR1 SEHNR, CDR2 FQNEAQ (reference sequence).

For the CDR3, the DNA is TGCGCCAGCAGCCAAGATTCTAGTTGGAGTCAGCAGTACTTC. Amino acid sequence: CASSQDSSWSQQYF. The gene calls are TRBV4-1 and TRBJ2-4, with no clear D. The CDR3 extends over 14 amino acids. V was pared by 0 bases and J by 13 bases, with 16 bases between. Germline values: CDR1 MGHRA, CDR2 YSYEKL.

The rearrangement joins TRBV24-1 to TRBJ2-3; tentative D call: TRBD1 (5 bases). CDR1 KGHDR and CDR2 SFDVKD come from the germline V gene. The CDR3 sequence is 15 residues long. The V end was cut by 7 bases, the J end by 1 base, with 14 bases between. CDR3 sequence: CATRSWGEGTDTQYF. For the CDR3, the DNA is TGTGCCACCAGATCCTGGGGCGAAGGCACAGATACGCAGTATTTT.

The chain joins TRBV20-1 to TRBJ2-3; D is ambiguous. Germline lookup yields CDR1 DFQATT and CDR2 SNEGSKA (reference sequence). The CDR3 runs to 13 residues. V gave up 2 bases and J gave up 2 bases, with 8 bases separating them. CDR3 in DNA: TGCAGTGCTAGAAGACTTACCACAGATACGCAGTATTTT. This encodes CSARRLTTDTQYF.

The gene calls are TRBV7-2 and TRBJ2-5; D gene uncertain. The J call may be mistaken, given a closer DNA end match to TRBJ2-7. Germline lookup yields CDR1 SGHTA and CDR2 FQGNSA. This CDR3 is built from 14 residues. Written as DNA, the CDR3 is TGTGCCAGCAGCGTAGGCCTGCATTCCTACGAGCAGTACTTC. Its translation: CASSVGLHSYEQYF.

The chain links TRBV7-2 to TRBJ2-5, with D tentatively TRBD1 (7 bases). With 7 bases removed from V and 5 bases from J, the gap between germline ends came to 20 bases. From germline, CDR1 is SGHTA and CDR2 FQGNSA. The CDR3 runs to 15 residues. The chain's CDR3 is CASTTQPAGGETQYF. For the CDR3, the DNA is TGTGCCAGCACGACACAGCCTGCAGGGGGGGAGACCCAGTACTTC.

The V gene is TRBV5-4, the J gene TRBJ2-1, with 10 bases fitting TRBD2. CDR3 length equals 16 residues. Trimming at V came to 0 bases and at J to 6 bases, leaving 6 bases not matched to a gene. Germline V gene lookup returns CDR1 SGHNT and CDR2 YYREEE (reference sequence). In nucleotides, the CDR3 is TGTGCCAGCAGCTTGGTGTGGCCTAGCGGGGGCAATGAGCAGTTCTTC. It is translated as CASSLVWPSGGNEQFF.

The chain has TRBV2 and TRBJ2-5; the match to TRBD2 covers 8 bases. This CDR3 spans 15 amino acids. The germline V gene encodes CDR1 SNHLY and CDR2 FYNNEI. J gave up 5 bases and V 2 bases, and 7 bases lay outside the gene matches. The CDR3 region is CASSESSGLAETQYF. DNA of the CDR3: TGTGCCAGCAGTGAAAGTAGTGGACTAGCCGAGACCCAGTACTTC.

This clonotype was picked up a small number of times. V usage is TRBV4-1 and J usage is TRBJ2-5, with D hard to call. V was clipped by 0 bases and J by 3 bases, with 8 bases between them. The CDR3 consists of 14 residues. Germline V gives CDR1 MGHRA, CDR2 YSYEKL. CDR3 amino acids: CASSQEKREETQYF. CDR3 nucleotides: TGCGCCAGCAGCCAAGAGAAAAGGGAAGAGACCCAGTACTTC.